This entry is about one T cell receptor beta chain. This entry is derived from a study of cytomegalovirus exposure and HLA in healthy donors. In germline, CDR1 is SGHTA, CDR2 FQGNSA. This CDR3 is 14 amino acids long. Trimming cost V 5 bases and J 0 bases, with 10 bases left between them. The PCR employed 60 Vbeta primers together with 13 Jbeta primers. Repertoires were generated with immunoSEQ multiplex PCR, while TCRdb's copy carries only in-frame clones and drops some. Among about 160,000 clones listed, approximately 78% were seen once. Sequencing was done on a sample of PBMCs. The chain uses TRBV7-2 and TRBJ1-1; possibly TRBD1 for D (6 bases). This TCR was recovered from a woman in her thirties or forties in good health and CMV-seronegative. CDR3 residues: CASSRGGMNTEAFF. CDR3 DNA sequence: TGTGCCAGCAGCCGGGGGGGCATGAACACTGAAGCTTTCTTT.